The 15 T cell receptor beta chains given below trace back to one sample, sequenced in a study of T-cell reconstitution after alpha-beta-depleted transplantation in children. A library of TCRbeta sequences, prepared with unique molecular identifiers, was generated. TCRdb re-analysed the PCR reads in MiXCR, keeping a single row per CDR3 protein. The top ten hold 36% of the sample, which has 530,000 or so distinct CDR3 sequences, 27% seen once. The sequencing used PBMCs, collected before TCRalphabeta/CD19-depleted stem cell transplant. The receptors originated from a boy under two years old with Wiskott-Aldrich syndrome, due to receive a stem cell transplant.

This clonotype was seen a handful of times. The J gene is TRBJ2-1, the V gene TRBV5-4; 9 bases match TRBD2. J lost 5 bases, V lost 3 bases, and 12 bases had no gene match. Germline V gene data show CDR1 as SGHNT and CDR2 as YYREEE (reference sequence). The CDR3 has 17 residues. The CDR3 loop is CASSSLGTSGWNNEQFF. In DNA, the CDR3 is TGTGCCAGCAGCTCTCTGGGTACTAGCGGGTGGAACAATGAGCAGTTCTTC. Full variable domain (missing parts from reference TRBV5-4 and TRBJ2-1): ETGVTQSPTHLIKTRGQQVTLRCSSQSGHNTVSWYQQALGQGPQFIFQYYREEENGRGNFPPRFSGLQFPNYSSELNVNALELDDSALYLCASSSLGTSGWNNEQFFGPGTRLTVL.

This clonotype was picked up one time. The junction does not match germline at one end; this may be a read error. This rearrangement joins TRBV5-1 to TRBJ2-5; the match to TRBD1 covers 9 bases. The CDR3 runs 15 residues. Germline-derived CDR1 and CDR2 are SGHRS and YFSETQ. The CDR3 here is CASSLSPGQGKRQAF. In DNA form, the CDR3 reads TGCGCCAGCAGCTTGTCCCCGGGACAGGGAAAGAGGCAGGCCTTC.

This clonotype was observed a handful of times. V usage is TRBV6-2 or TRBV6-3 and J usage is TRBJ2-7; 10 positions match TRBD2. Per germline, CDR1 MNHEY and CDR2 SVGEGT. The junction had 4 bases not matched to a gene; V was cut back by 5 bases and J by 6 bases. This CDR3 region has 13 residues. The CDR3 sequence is CASSSGRVVEQYF. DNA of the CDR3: TGTGCCAGCAGTAGCGGGAGGGTAGTCGAGCAGTACTTC.

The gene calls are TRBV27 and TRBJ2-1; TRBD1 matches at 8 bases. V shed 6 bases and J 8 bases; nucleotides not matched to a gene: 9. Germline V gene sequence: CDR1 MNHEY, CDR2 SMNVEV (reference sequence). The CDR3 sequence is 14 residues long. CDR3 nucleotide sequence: TGTGCCAGCAGCTTAATACAGGGGGGCCATGAGCAGTTCTTC. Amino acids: CASSLIQGGHEQFF.

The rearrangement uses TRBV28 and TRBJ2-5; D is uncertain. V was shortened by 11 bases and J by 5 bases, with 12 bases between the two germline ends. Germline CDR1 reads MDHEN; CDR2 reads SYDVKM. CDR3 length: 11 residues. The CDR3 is CAARSRETQYF. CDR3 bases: TGTGCCGCCCGCTCCCGGGAGACCCAGTACTTC.

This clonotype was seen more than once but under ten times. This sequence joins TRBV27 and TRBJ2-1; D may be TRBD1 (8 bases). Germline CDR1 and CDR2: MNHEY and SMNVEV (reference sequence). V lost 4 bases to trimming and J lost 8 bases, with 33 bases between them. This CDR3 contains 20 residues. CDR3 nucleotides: TGTGCCAGCAGTTACCGTTCAGGGGGCTTCGGAGGGAGGGCCTCCCATGAGCAGTTCTTC. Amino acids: CASSYRSGGFGGRASHEQFF.

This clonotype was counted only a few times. CDR3: CASSPQRLAGGQETQYF. CDR3 in DNA: TGTGCCAGCAGCCCTCAGAGACTAGCGGGAGGGCAAGAGACCCAGTACTTC. The chain recombines TRBV7-2 with TRBJ2-5; 14 nucleotides match TRBD2. This CDR3 region has 17 residues. Germline-derived CDR1 and CDR2 are SGHTA and FQGNSA. Trimming at V came to 5 bases and at J to 2 bases, leaving 7 bases not matched to a gene.

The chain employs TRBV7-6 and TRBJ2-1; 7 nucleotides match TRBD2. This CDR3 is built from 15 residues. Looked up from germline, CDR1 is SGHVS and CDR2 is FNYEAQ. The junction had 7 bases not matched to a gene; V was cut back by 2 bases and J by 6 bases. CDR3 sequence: CASSLMRERANEQFF. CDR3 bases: TGTGCCAGCAGCTTAATGCGGGAGAGGGCCAATGAGCAGTTCTTC.

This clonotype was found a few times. The CDR3 protein is CAISGDRSYGYTF. For the CDR3, the DNA is TGTGCCATCAGTGGGGACAGGAGCTATGGCTACACCTTC. The chain combines TRBV10-3 with TRBJ1-2; 8 positions agree with TRBD1. V lost 4 bases and J lost 4; bases outside the gene matches: 2. CDR1 and CDR2 (germline): ENHRY, SYGVKD. The CDR3 extends over 13 amino acids.

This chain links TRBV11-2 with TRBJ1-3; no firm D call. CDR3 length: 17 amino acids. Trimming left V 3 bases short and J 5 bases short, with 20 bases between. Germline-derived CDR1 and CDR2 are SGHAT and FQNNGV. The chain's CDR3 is CASSLSEALVSRNTIYF. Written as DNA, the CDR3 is TGTGCCAGCAGCTTGTCGGAAGCGTTGGTATCTCGAAACACCATATATTTT.

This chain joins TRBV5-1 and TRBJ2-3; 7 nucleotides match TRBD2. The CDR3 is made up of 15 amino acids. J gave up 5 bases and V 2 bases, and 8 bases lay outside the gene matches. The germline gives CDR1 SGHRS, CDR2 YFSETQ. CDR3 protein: CASSFWLAVIDTQYF. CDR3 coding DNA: TGCGCCAGCAGCTTTTGGCTAGCGGTCATAGATACGCAGTATTTT.

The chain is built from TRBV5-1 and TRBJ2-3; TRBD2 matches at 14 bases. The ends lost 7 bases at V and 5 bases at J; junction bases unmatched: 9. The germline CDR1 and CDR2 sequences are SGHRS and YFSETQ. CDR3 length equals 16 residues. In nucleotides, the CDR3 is TGCGCCAGCTATCTTGGGACTAGCGGGAGAGAAGATACGCAGTATTTT. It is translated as CASYLGTSGREDTQYF.

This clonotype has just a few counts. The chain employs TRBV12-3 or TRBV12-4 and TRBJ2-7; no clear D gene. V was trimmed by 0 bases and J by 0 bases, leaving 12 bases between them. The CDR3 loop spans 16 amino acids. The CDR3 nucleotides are TGTGCCAGCAGTTTAGCGATTGCGGACGGCTCCTACGAGCAGTACTTC. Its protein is CASSLAIADGSYEQYF.

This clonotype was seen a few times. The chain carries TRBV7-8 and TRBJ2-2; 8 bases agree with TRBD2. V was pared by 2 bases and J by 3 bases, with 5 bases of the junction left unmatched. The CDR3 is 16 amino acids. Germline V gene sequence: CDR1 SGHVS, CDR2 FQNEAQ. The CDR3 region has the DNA TGTGCCAGCAGCTTATCGGGAGGGGGGGACACCGGGGAGCTGTTTTTT. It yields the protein CASSLSGGGDTGELFF.

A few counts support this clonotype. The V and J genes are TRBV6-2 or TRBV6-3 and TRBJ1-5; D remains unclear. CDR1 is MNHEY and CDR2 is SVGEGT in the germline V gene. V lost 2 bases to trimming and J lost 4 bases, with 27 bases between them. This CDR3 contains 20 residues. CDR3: CASSYILLGFFRRRNQPQHF. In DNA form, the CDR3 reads TGTGCCAGCAGTTACATTCTCCTCGGCTTTTTCCGACGGAGAAATCAGCCCCAGCATTTT.